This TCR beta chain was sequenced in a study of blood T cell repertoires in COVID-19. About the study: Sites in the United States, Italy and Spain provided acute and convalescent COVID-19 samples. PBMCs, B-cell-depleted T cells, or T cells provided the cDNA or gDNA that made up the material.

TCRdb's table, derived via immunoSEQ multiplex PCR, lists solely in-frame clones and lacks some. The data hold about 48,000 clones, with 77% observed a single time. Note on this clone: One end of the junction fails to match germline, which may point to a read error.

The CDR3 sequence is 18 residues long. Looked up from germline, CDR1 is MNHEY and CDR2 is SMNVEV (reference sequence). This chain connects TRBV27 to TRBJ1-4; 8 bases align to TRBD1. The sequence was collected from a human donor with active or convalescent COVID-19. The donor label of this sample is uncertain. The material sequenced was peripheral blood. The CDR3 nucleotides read TGTGCCAGCAGTTTATTTATGCCCCAGGGGGCGCCTAAAGAAAAACTGTTTTTT. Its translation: CASSLFMPQGAPKEKLFF.